This entry lists 18 T cell receptor beta chains sequenced from one sample in a study of CD8 T cells in Susac syndrome. About 0.5 to 1 ug RNA was reverse transcribed with random hexamers. Via MiXCR, TCRdb re-called the immunoSEQ multiplex PCR reads, giving one row per CDR3 protein. The top ten clones hold roughly 0.21% of a sample with 150,000 or so distinct CDR3 sequences, over 85% of them seen once. The sequenced sample was CD8+ T cells from PBMCs. These receptors were collected from a human donor with multiple sclerosis.

The chain uses TRBV29-1 and TRBJ1-2; 7 nucleotides align to TRBD1. CDR1 and CDR2 from the germline V gene are SQVTM and ANQGSEA. The CDR3 is made up of 15 amino acids. With V trimmed by 7 bases and J by 6 bases, 17 bases remained unmatched. The chain's CDR3 is CSAKHRQGIFHGYTF. The CDR3 DNA follows: TGCAGCGCTAAACACAGACAGGGTATCTTCCATGGCTACACCTTC.

V gene TRBV5-6 combines with J gene TRBJ2-7; TRBD2 might be the D (5 bases). Trimming pared 3 bases from V and 5 bases from J, leaving 15 bases between. This CDR3 is built from 14 residues. The germline gives CDR1 SGHDT, CDR2 YYEEEE. CDR3 bases: TGTGCCAGCAGCTCACCCGGGGATCTGGACGAGCAGTACTTC. Encoded protein: CASSSPGDLDEQYF.

The rearrangement uses TRBV29-1 and TRBJ2-6; D not certain. Per germline, CDR1 SQVTM and CDR2 ANQGSEA. V was trimmed by 5 bases and J by 2 bases, leaving 4 bases between them. The CDR3 loop spans 12 amino acids. CDR3 loop: CSVWTGANVLTF. The CDR3 coding sequence is TGCAGCGTTTGGACTGGGGCCAACGTCCTGACTTTC.

The rearrangement joins TRBV7-2 to TRBJ1-2; 7 bases line up with TRBD1. The CDR3 totals 16 residues. CDR1 SGHTA and CDR2 FQGNSA come from the germline V gene. V lost 4 bases, J lost 1 base, and 9 bases stayed unmatched. CDR3 region: CASSSSLDRSNYGYTF. The CDR3 coding sequence is TGTGCCAGCAGCTCCTCCTTGGACAGGAGTAACTATGGCTACACCTTC.

V usage is TRBV29-1 and J usage is TRBJ2-3; 10 nucleotides align to TRBD2. The V and J ends lost 3 bases and 4 bases, in that order; junction bases with no gene match: 7. Germline CDR1 and CDR2: SQVTM and ANQGSEA. This CDR3 is built from 15 residues. CDR3 DNA: TGCAGCGTTGAGGAGCGGGGGGGCCGAGCAGATACGCAGTATTTT. Residues: CSVEERGGRADTQYF.

This chain joins TRBV5-1 and TRBJ1-3; weak D call: TRBD1 (5 bases). The length of the CDR3 is 14 residues. Trimming removed 4 bases at V and 0 bases at J, with 8 bases between. Germline CDR1 and CDR2: SGHRS and YFSETQ. The CDR3 bases are TGCGCCAGCAGCGACAGATTCTCTGGAAACACCATATATTTT. Translating gives CASSDRFSGNTIYF.

This chain joins TRBV6-2 or TRBV6-3 and TRBJ1-5; no firm D call. Trimming pared 7 bases from V and 0 bases from J, leaving 13 bases between. The CDR3 is 15 amino acids. The germline V gene encodes CDR1 MNHEY and CDR2 SVGEGT. CDR3 DNA: TGTGCCAGCAAACGGAGAGTCGGTAGCAATCAGCCCCAGCATTTT. It is translated as CASKRRVGSNQPQHF.

The chain employs TRBV6-1 and TRBJ1-1; no firm D call. CDR1 MNHNS and CDR2 SASEGT come from the germline V gene. This CDR3 has 16 residues. Trimming removed 7 bases from V and 3 bases from J, with 21 bases in between. Written as DNA, the CDR3 is TGTGCCAGCACCACGTTTGATAGTGGGGAGGACACTGAAGCTTTCTTT. As protein: CASTTFDSGEDTEAFF.

CDR3: CASSQAALDGSSYEQYF. The CDR3 nucleotides are TGCGCCAGCAGCCAAGCGGCCCTGGACGGGAGCTCCTACGAGCAGTACTTC. The genes are TRBV4-1 and TRBJ2-7, with D tentatively TRBD2 (6 bases). Germline V gene data show CDR1 as MGHRA and CDR2 as YSYEKL. Trimming removed 1 base from V and 0 bases from J, with 16 bases in between. The CDR3 spans 17 residues.

The chain uses TRBV27 and TRBJ2-3, with D unresolved. The CDR3 is made up of 15 amino acids. CDR1 is MNHEY and CDR2 is SMNVEV in the germline V gene (reference sequence). Trimming removed 5 bases from V and 3 bases from J, with 15 bases in between. The chain's CDR3 is CASSLIGLGTDTQYF. In nucleotides, the CDR3 is TGTGCCAGCAGTCTAATAGGCCTGGGGACAGATACGCAGTATTTT.

The chain carries TRBV12-5 and TRBJ2-7; D not certain. Germline V gives CDR1 LGHNT, CDR2 FRNRAP. CDR3 size: 17 residues. V dropped 0 bases and J dropped 0 bases, with 15 bases sitting between them. The CDR3 spells CASGLVPTPRSSYEQYF. The CDR3 DNA reads TGTGCTAGTGGTTTGGTCCCGACTCCCAGGAGCTCCTACGAGCAGTACTTC.

The chain combines TRBV12-5 with TRBJ2-1; D perhaps matches TRBD1 (5 bases). The CDR3 length is 12 residues. Germline V gives CDR1 LGHNT, CDR2 FRNRAP. Trimming pared 5 bases from V and 8 bases from J, leaving 10 bases between. The CDR3 nucleotides read TGTGCTAGTGGTCCTGGGGCGTATGAGCAGTTCTTC. It is translated as CASGPGAYEQFF.

This rearrangement joins TRBV27 to TRBJ2-2; D might be TRBD1 (5 bases). CDR1 MNHEY and CDR2 SMNVEV come from the germline V gene (reference sequence). V lost 2 bases, J lost 7 bases, and 11 bases lay in between. There are 14 residues in the CDR3. The DNA for the CDR3 is TGTGCCAGCAGTTTAAGGGGTATGGTCGGGGAGCTGTTTTTT. Protein: CASSLRGMVGELFF.

This chain connects TRBV6-2 or TRBV6-3 to TRBJ2-7, with 14 bases lining up with TRBD2. This CDR3 spans 15 amino acids. Germline V gene sequence: CDR1 MNHEY, CDR2 SVGEGT. J lost 5 bases, V lost 5 bases, and 5 bases had no gene match. The CDR3 region is CASSDPGLAGDEQYF. The CDR3 nucleotides read TGTGCCAGCAGTGACCCGGGACTAGCGGGGGACGAGCAGTACTTC.

V gene TRBV6-2 or TRBV6-3 combines with J gene TRBJ2-2; D is possibly TRBD1 (6 bases). CDR3 length equals 15 residues. The germline V gene has CDR1 MNHEY and CDR2 SVGEGT. The V end was cut by 5 bases, the J end by 3 bases, with 13 bases between. The CDR3 nucleotides read TGTGCCAGCAGTCATACAGGGCGGGACACCGGGGAGCTGTTTTTT. This gives the protein CASSHTGRDTGELFF.

The rearrangement joins TRBV3-1 to TRBJ2-1; 7 positions agree with TRBD1. V was pared by 7 bases and J by 0 bases, with 18 bases of the junction left unmatched. Germline V gene sequence: CDR1 LGHDT, CDR2 YNNKEL (reference sequence). The CDR3 covers 19 residues. CDR3 in amino acids: CASTPWGTANTSSYNEQFF. CDR3 nucleotides: TGTGCCAGCACCCCCTGGGGGACAGCGAATACGAGCTCCTACAATGAGCAGTTCTTC.

This chain joins TRBV20-1 and TRBJ1-4, with 10 bases that match TRBD1. The CDR3 is 18 residues long. Germline CDR1 DFQATT, CDR2 SNEGSKA (reference sequence). V trimming: 0 bases; J trimming: 6 bases; junction bases outside the gene matches: 13. The CDR3 region is CSARDHGTGAMVDEKLFF. In DNA, the CDR3 is TGCAGTGCTAGAGATCACGGGACAGGGGCGATGGTGGATGAAAAACTGTTTTTT.

This sequence joins TRBV27 and TRBJ1-5, with D maybe TRBD1 (5 bases). Germline assignment: CDR1 MNHEY and CDR2 SMNVEV (reference sequence). The CDR3 extends over 17 amino acids. The ends were cut back, 2 bases at V and 0 bases at J, with 14 bases in the middle. CDR3 sequence (DNA): TGTGCCAGCAGTTTAGAGGGGCCCGGGAATAGCAATCAGCCCCAGCATTTT. It codes for CASSLEGPGNSNQPQHF.